A single sample gave rise to the 28 T cell receptor beta chains below, sequenced in a study of OX40 agonist ivuxolimab in advanced cancers. Libraries came from the immunoSEQ multiplex PCR assay. The clones in this table, taken by TCRdb from immuneACCESS, are in-frame only. Not every clone is retained; where verified, under half of the shortfall comes from an unresolved V gene, and the cause of the rest is unknown. The sample contains tens of thousands of clones, approximately 80% of them found a single time. About 1.2% of the sample is taken by the ten largest. The starting material was CD4+ or CD8+ T cells sorted from blood, obtained in a trial of the OX40 agonist ivuxolimab. The receptor source for this set is an adult with an advanced solid tumor such as melanoma, head and neck, liver or kidney cancer.

The chain is built from TRBV5-1 and TRBJ2-1; TRBD1 or TRBD2 may be the D gene (5 bases each). This CDR3 is built from 14 residues. Germline values: CDR1 SGHRS, CDR2 YFSETQ. V lost 0 bases to trimming and J lost 6 bases, with 10 bases between them. CDR3 protein: CASSLGFGGNEQFF. CDR3 nucleotides: TGCGCCAGCAGCTTGGGTTTTGGGGGCAATGAGCAGTTCTTC.

This chain joins TRBV11-3 and TRBJ2-3; 7 positions agree with TRBD1. Trimming cost V 5 bases and J 10 bases; bases outside gene matches: 9. The germline V gene encodes CDR1 SGHNT and CDR2 YENEEA. The CDR3 length is 13 residues. CDR3 sequence reads: CASSGRGQEAQYF. CDR3 coding DNA: TGTGCCAGCAGCGGCCGTGGACAGGAAGCGCAGTATTTT. The variable domain in full, completed from reference TRBV11-3 and TRBJ2-3, reads EAGVVQSPRYKIIEKKQPVAFWCNPISGHNTLYWYLQNLGQGPELLIRYENEEAVDDSQLPKDRFSAERLKGVDSTLKIQPAELGDSAVYLCASSGRGQEAQYFGPGTRLTVL.

The gene calls are TRBV9 and TRBJ2-1; D remains unclear. V was pared by 2 bases and J by 8 bases, with 14 bases between. Germline-derived CDR1 and CDR2 are SGDLS and YYNGEE. The CDR3 loop spans 14 amino acids. CDR3 sequence (DNA): TGTGCCAGCAGCGTTGGATACGGCGTCGATGAGCAGTTCTTC. This translates into CASSVGYGVDEQFF.

The rearrangement links TRBV6-1 to TRBJ1-3, with 8 nucleotides matching TRBD1. V was pared by 6 bases and J by 0 bases, with 4 bases of the junction left unmatched. The CDR3 totals 15 residues. From germline, CDR1 is MNHNS and CDR2 SASEGT. The CDR3 is CASSHGTGSGNTIYF. The DNA for the CDR3 is TGTGCCAGCAGCCACGGGACAGGCTCTGGAAACACCATATATTTT.

The chain uses TRBV6-5 and TRBJ1-5; D may be TRBD1 (5 bases). This CDR3 is built from 15 residues. Trimming removed 2 bases at V and 2 bases at J, with 10 bases between. Germline V CDR1 and CDR2: MNHEY, SVGAGI. CDR3 coding DNA: TGTGCCAGCAGTTACGGGGCATCGGGCAATCAGCCCCAGCATTTT. It encodes CASSYGASGNQPQHF.

The sample holds one count of this clone. V usage is TRBV4-1 and J usage is TRBJ1-2; 7 bases match TRBD1. The CDR3 length is 14 residues. Germline assignment: CDR1 MGHRA and CDR2 YSYEKL. The V gene end was trimmed by 0 bases and the J gene end by 3 bases; junction bases not matched to a gene: 1. The chain's CDR3 is CASSQETGYYGYTF. CDR3 nucleotides: TGCGCCAGCAGCCAAGAGACAGGGTACTATGGCTACACCTTC.

The gene calls are TRBV30 and TRBJ1-3; the D gene is possibly TRBD1 (5 bases). This CDR3 region has 14 residues. Germline V gene lookup returns CDR1 GTSNPN and CDR2 SVGIG (reference sequence). Trimming pared 5 bases from V and 3 bases from J, leaving 14 bases between. CDR3 loop: CAWARGSLGNTIYF. The CDR3 bases are TGTGCCTGGGCACGGGGGTCCCTTGGAAACACCATATATTTT.

This clone has only one observation. This CDR3 is CAISESQRGNTGELFF. The CDR3 DNA sequence: TGTGCCATCAGTGAGTCCCAGCGGGGGAACACCGGGGAGCTGTTTTTT. The rearrangement joins TRBV10-3 to TRBJ2-2, with TRBD2 matching 7 bases. Germline loops: CDR1 ENHRY, CDR2 SYGVKD. V was clipped by 0 bases and J by 1 base; unmatched bases: 2. The CDR3 extends over 16 amino acids.

This chain uses TRBV5-1 with TRBJ1-1, with D perhaps TRBD1 (5 bases). Germline-derived CDR1 and CDR2 are SGHRS and YFSETQ. The CDR3 has 17 amino acids. Deletions cut 4 bases from V and 5 bases from J, with 24 bases between. The CDR3 nucleotides read TGCGCCAGCAGCCGCGCGGGGATGGGACGGGGAATGACTGAAGCTTTCTTT. Translating gives CASSRAGMGRGMTEAFF.

This sequence joins TRBV7-2 and TRBJ2-7, with D tentatively TRBD1 or TRBD2 (6 bases each). The V gene's germline CDR1 is SGHTA and CDR2 FQGNSA. The CDR3 covers 17 residues. The V end lost 1 base, the J end lost 3 bases, and 19 bases lay between the germline ends. CDR3 residues: CASSLDPSGAQGYEQYF. The CDR3 DNA is TGTGCCAGCAGCTTAGATCCGTCGGGGGCCCAGGGCTACGAGCAGTACTTC.

This clone was seen once. J is TRBJ1-3 and V is TRBV10-3; a weak D match, TRBD1 (5 bases). Per germline, CDR1 ENHRY and CDR2 SYGVKD. The CDR3 runs to 14 residues. Trimming left V 7 bases short and J 0 bases short, with 10 bases between. CDR3 coding DNA: TGTGCCATCACCCAGGACAACTCTGGAAACACCATATATTTT. Translating it yields CAITQDNSGNTIYF.

The chain is built from TRBV5-1 and TRBJ2-1, with 7 nucleotides matching TRBD2. J lost 2 bases, V lost 4 bases, and 6 bases had no gene match. CDR3 length: 15 residues. CDR1 and CDR2 (germline): SGHRS, YFSETQ. CDR3 amino acids: CASSDLAVTYNEQFF. The CDR3 nucleotides read TGCGCCAGCAGCGATCTAGCGGTTACCTACAATGAGCAGTTCTTC.

CDR3 residues: CASSLLAGGYQETQYF. In nucleotides, the CDR3 is TGTGCCAGCAGCTTACTAGCGGGGGGGTACCAAGAGACCCAGTACTTC. The chain employs TRBV7-9 and TRBJ2-5; TRBD2 matches at 12 bases. Germline trimming cut 2 bases from V and 0 bases from J; bases unmatched to any gene: 1. The CDR3 contains 16 residues. Germline values: CDR1 SEHNR, CDR2 FQNEAQ (reference sequence).

The V and J genes are TRBV6-1 and TRBJ1-5; the D gene is possibly TRBD1 (5 bases). The CDR3 covers 14 residues. V lost 2 bases to trimming and J lost 7 bases, with 12 bases between them. From germline, CDR1 is MNHNS and CDR2 SASEGT. CDR3 region: CASSESGLRQPQHF. CDR3 nucleotide sequence: TGTGCCAGCAGTGAATCAGGGTTAAGGCAGCCCCAGCATTTT.

This clone was seen a handful of times. The rearrangement joins TRBV7-8 to TRBJ1-2; the D gene is possibly TRBD1 (5 bases). The germline gives CDR1 SGHVS, CDR2 FQNEAQ. This CDR3 spans 14 amino acids. V lost 2 bases and J 7 bases, leaving 14 bases between the germline ends. The CDR3 here is CASSLLQVRSGYTF. Written as DNA, the CDR3 is TGTGCCAGCAGCTTACTACAGGTTCGGAGTGGCTACACCTTC.

This clone was seen many times. This chain uses TRBV28 with TRBJ1-1; no clear D. The CDR3 runs to 15 residues. The V gene lost 0 bases and the J gene lost 1 base, with 9 bases spanning the gap. The germline CDR1 and CDR2 sequences are MDHEN and SYDVKM. CDR3 in amino acids: CASSLWSQPNTEAFF. The CDR3 nucleotides are TGTGCCAGCAGTTTATGGTCACAGCCGAACACTGAAGCTTTCTTT.

This clone showed up just once. The chain has TRBV29-1 and TRBJ1-6, with a possible D match to TRBD1 (5 bases). The germline V gene has CDR1 SQVTM and CDR2 ANQGSEA. The CDR3 sequence is 13 residues long. V was shortened by 7 bases and J by 7 bases, with 14 bases between the two germline ends. The CDR3 coding sequence is TGCAGCGCGCGCCTACAGGCGAATTCACCCCTCCACTTT. It codes for CSARLQANSPLHF. The full variable domain, completed using reference TRBV29-1 and TRBJ1-6, is SAVISQKPSRDICQRGTSLTIQCQVDSQVTMMFWYRQQPGQSLTLIATANQGSEATYESGFVIDKFPISRPNLTFSTLTVSNMSPEDSSIYLCSARLQANSPLHFGNGTRLTVT.

The chain carries TRBV7-2 and TRBJ2-3, with 14 bases lining up with TRBD2. V lost 5 bases, J lost 5 bases, and 6 bases stayed unmatched. From germline, CDR1 is SGHTA and CDR2 FQGNSA. The CDR3 runs to 16 residues. Written as DNA, the CDR3 is TGTGCCAGCAGCGTGACTAGCGGGGGGGCAAGAGATACGCAGTATTTT. Its translation: CASSVTSGGARDTQYF.

A word on this clone: Different DNA sequences within this sample yield the same CDR3. This chain connects TRBV19 to TRBJ1-1; D remains unclear. Trimming removed 0 bases from V and 0 bases from J, with 5 bases in between. Germline V CDR1 and CDR2: LNHDA, SQIVND (reference sequence). The CDR3 runs 14 residues. CDR3 region: CASSIEGLNTEAFF. The CDR3 bases are TGTGCCAGTAGTATAGAGGGTTTGAACACTGAAGCTTTCTTT.

V gene TRBV6-1 combines with J gene TRBJ2-5; D possibly uses TRBD1 or TRBD2 (5 bases each). CDR1 and CDR2 (germline): MNHNS, SASEGT. The V and J ends lost 6 bases and 5 bases respectively, with 7 bases between them. This CDR3 has 11 residues. The chain's CDR3 is CASREGETQYF. CDR3 in DNA: TGTGCCAGCAGAGAGGGGGAGACCCAGTACTTC.

This clone was counted once. The rearrangement uses TRBV6-1 and TRBJ2-5; 7 positions agree with TRBD1. With 5 bases clipped from V and 1 base from J, the junction kept 7 bases outside the gene matches. The CDR3 covers 15 residues. Germline CDR1 reads MNHNS; CDR2 reads SASEGT. CDR3 sequence (DNA): TGTGCCAGCAGTCCCGGGACAGCCCCCCAAGAGACCCAGTACTTC. Its protein product is CASSPGTAPQETQYF.

The count of this clone is one. The chain's CDR3 is CASSLGQATDTQYF. CDR3 DNA: TGTGCCAGCAGCTTGGGGCAGGCCACAGATACGCAGTATTTT. This chain links TRBV5-4 with TRBJ2-3; D gene uncertain. This CDR3 comprises 14 residues. The germline V gene encodes CDR1 SGHNT and CDR2 YYREEE (reference sequence). Deletions cut 0 bases from V and 2 bases from J, with 7 bases between.

V gene TRBV5-1 combines with J gene TRBJ2-7; 8 bases line up with TRBD1. Germline CDR1 and CDR2: SGHRS and YFSETQ. The trim removed 7 bases at V and 3 bases at J, leaving 12 bases unmatched. CDR3 size: 15 residues. The CDR3 protein is CASCERTGRGYEQYF. The CDR3, as DNA: TGCGCCAGCTGCGAGAGGACAGGGAGAGGCTACGAGCAGTACTTC.

The chain recombines TRBV5-6 with TRBJ1-2; the match to TRBD1 covers 8 bases. The length of the CDR3 is 14 residues. Losses at the gene ends were 0 bases for V and 4 bases for J; bases not matched to a gene: 2. Germline values: CDR1 SGHDT, CDR2 YYEEEE. The CDR3 sequence: CASSLDQGAYGYTF. The CDR3 region has the DNA TGTGCCAGCAGCTTGGATCAGGGGGCCTATGGCTACACCTTC. Together with reference TRBV5-6 and TRBJ1-2, the CDR3 gives the full variable domain: DAGVTQSPTHLIKTRGQQVTLRCSPKSGHDTVSWYQQALGQGPQFIFQYYEEEERQRGNFPDRFSGHQFPNYSSELNVNALLLGDSALYLCASSLDQGAYGYTFGSGTRLTVV.

The genes are TRBV5-4 and TRBJ2-7, with 7 bases fitting TRBD1. Per the germline V gene, CDR1 is SGHNT and CDR2 is YYREEE (reference sequence). V shed 4 bases and J 1 base; nucleotides not matched to a gene: 8. This CDR3 contains 15 residues. CDR3 bases: TGTGCCAGCAGCCGCGACAGGGAAGGATCCTACGAGCAGTACTTC. Encoded protein: CASSRDREGSYEQYF.

The chain recombines TRBV5-1 with TRBJ2-7; D is uncertain. This CDR3 is 14 amino acids long. Germline V gene data show CDR1 as SGHRS and CDR2 as YFSETQ. V lost 4 bases, J lost 2 bases, and 13 bases lay in between. The CDR3 region is CASSTGPTTYEQYF. The CDR3 DNA follows: TGCGCCAGCAGCACCGGACCCACGACCTACGAGCAGTACTTC.

The chain uses TRBV6-1 and TRBJ1-2; weak D call: TRBD1 (5 bases). The CDR3 extends over 13 amino acids. The germline gives CDR1 MNHNS, CDR2 SASEGT. V was pared by 6 bases and J by 7 bases, with 15 bases between. Written as DNA, the CDR3 is TGTGCCAGCAGGACCGTCGGGGCCGGTGGCTACACCTTC. Protein: CASRTVGAGGYTF.

The rearrangement uses TRBV15 and TRBJ2-3, with 9 bases that match TRBD2. The V and J ends lost 1 base and 4 bases, in that order; junction bases with no gene match: 9. This CDR3 has 17 amino acids. From germline, CDR1 is LNHNV and CDR2 YYDKDF (reference sequence). The CDR3 loop is CATSRVNSGGSSDTQYF. The CDR3 DNA reads TGTGCCACCAGCAGAGTAAATAGCGGGGGTAGTTCAGATACGCAGTATTTT.